The 6 T cell receptor beta chains presented below share a single source sample, sequenced in a study of tumor-infiltrating lymphocytes in primary liver carcinoma. The tissue used was unsorted bulk material of roughly 17-32 mg. RNA and DNA were co-extracted from it with the AllPrep DNA/RNA mini kit. TCR beta cDNA came from roughly 550 ng total RNA, primed with a constant-region primer. Sequencing libraries for TCR beta derived from three nested multiplex PCR rounds that used slightly modified ARM-PCR. It was with TRBV1-TRBV30 forward primers and a C-beta reverse primer that the first two PCR rounds were run, at around 10 cycles each. TCRdb recomputed calls from the multiplex PCR reads with MiXCR, one row per CDR3 protein. The sample carries about 74,000 distinct CDR3 sequences, almost 70% recorded once. Sequenced: liver tumor tissue from sampling region 4. Regarding subset: tumor region T4, right-lateral pole. These receptors came from a man aged 40-50 years with primary liver carcinoma and hepatitis B virus infection.

About this clonotype: Because the CDR3 is missing its conserved closing phenylalanine or tryptophan, this is likely a read error. V is TRBV29-1 and J is TRBJ2-2; no clear D. The CDR3 length is 12 residues. Germline values: CDR1 SQVTM, CDR2 ANQGSEA. CDR3 amino acids: CSVGAPPGELFL. Written as DNA, the CDR3 is TGTAGTGTTGGCGCCCCACCTGGGGAGCTGTTTTTA.

Points on this clonotype: An end of the junction differs from the germline gene, which may be a read error. The V call is TRBV6-5, the J call TRBJ2-7; no firm D call. CDR1 and CDR2 from the germline V gene are MNHEY and SVGAGI. The CDR3 consists of 13 residues. CDR3 in amino acids: CASSFRLSYEQYF. As DNA, the CDR3 is TGTGCCAGCAGTTTCAGACTTTCCTATGAGCAGTACTTC.

Note on this clonotype: The junction shows a germline mismatch at one end, possibly a read error. V is TRBV29-1 and J is TRBJ2-1, with a possible D match to TRBD2 (6 bases). The CDR3 runs to 14 residues. Germline V lookup: CDR1 SQVTM, CDR2 ANQGSEA. Written as DNA, the CDR3 is TGCAGTGTTGATGAGTCTTGCGGGATGGATGAGCAGTTCTTC. Residues: CSVDESCGMDEQFF.

Remarks on this clonotype: One base away lies a much larger clone, so this may be a sequencing read error. The V and J genes are TRBV18 and TRBJ1-1; possibly TRBD1 for D (6 bases). This CDR3 has 15 residues. Germline V gives CDR1 KGHSH, CDR2 LQKENI. The CDR3 nucleotides are TGTGCCAGCACACCCAGAATATCAGGGGACACTGAAGCTTTCTTT. This codes for CASTPRISGDTEAFF.

This clonotype came up many times. This chain joins TRBV6-2 or TRBV6-3 and TRBJ2-5; TRBD2 matches at 8 bases. The germline CDR1 and CDR2 sequences are MNHEY and SVGEGT. The CDR3 extends over 15 amino acids. The junction had 15 bases not matched to a gene; V was cut back by 5 bases and J by 10 bases. CDR3 sequence (DNA): TGTGCCAGCAGTCCCGGGACTAGAGTAGTTCGTGGCCAGTACTTC. As protein: CASSPGTRVVRGQYF.

A note on this clonotype: This may be a read error: a much more frequent sequence differs by one nucleotide. CDR3 nucleotide sequence: TGCGCCAGCAGCCAGGGGGTGGGAACAGAAACGCAGTATTTT. This gives the protein CASSQGVGTETQYF. The rearrangement links TRBV5-1 to TRBJ2-3; 7 nucleotides line up with TRBD1. The CDR3 is 14 amino acids. CDR1 and CDR2 (germline): SGHRS, YFSETQ.